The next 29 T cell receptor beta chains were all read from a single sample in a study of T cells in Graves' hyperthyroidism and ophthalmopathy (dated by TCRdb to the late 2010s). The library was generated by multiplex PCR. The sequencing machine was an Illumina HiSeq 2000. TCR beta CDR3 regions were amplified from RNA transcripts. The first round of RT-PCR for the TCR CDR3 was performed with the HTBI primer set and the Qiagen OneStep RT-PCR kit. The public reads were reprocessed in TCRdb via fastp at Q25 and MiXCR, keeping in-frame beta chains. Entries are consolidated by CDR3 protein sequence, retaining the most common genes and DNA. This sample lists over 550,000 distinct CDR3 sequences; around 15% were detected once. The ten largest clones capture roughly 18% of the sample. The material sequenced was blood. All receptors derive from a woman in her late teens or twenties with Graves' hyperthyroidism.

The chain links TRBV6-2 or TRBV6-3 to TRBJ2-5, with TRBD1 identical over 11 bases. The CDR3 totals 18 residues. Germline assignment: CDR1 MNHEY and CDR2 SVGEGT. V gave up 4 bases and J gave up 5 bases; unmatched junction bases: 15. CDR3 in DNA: TGTGCCAGCAGTTCCTCCCAGTGGACAGGGGGCGATGGGGAGACCCAGTACTTC. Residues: CASSSSQWTGGDGETQYF.

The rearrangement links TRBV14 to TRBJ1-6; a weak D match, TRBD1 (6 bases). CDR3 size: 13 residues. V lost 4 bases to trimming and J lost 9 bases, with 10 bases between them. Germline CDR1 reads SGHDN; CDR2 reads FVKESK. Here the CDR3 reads CASSRTAPSPLHF. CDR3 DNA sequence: TGTGCCAGCAGCCGGACAGCTCCTTCACCCCTCCACTTT. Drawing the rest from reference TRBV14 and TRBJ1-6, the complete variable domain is EAGVTQFPSHSVIEKGQTVTLRCDPISGHDNLYWYRRVMGKEIKFLLHFVKESKQDESGMPNNRFLAERTGGTYSTLKVQPAELEDSGVYFCASSRTAPSPLHFGNGTRLTVT.

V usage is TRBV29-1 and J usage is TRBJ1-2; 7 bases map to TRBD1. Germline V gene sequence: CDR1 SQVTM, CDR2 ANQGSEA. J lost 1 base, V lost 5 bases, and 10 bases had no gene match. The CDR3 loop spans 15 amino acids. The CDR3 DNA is TGCAGCGTTTCACAGGGGTCCCCGATTAACTATGGCTACACCTTC. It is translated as CSVSQGSPINYGYTF. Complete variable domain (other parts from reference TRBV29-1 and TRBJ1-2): SAVISQKPSRDICQRGTSLTIQCQVDSQVTMMFWYRQQPGQSLTLIATANQGSEATYESGFVIDKFPISRPNLTFSTLTVSNMSPEDSSIYLCSVSQGSPINYGYTFGSGTRLTVV.

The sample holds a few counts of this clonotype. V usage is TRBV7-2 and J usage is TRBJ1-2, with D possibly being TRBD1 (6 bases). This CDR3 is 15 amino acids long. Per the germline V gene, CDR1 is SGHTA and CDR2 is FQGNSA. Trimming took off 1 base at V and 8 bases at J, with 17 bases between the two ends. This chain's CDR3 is CASSLDLRGGDGYTF. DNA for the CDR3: TGTGCCAGCAGCTTAGATCTGAGGGGGGGGGACGGCTACACCTTC.

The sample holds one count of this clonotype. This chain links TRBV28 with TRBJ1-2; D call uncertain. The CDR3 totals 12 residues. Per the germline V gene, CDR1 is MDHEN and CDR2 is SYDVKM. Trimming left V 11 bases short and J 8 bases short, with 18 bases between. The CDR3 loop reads CAARGTTGGYTF. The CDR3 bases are TGTGCCGCCCGAGGTACCACTGGGGGCTACACCTTC.

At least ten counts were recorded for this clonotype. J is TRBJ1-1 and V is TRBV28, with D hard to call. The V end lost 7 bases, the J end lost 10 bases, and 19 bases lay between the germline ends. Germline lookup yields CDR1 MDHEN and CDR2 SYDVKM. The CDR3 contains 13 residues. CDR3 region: CASTTFGPVGAFF. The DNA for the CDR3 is TGTGCCAGCACCACATTTGGACCGGTAGGAGCTTTCTTT.

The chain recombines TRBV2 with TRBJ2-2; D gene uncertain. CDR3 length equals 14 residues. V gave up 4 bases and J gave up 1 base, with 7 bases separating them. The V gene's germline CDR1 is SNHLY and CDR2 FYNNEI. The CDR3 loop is CASSGKENTGELFF. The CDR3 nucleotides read TGTGCCAGCAGTGGGAAGGAGAACACCGGGGAGCTGTTTTTT.

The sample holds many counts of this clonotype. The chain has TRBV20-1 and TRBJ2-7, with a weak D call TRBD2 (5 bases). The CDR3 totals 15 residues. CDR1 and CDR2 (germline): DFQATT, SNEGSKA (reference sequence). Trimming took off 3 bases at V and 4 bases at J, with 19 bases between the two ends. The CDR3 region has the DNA TGCAGTGCTAGTTATCTTGTAATCGGCGGGTACGAGCAGTACTTC. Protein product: CSASYLVIGGYEQYF.

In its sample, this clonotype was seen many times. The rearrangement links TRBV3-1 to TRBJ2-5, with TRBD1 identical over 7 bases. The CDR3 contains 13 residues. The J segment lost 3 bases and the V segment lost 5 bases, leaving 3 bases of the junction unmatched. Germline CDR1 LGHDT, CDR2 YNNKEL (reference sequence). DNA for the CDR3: TGTGCCAGCAGCGGGGACAGAAAAGAGACCCAGTACTTC. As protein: CASSGDRKETQYF.

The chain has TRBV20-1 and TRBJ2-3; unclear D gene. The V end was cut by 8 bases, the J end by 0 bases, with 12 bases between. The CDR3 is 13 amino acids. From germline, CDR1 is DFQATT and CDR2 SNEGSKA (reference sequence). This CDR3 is CSRAAESTDTQYF. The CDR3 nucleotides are TGCAGTCGGGCGGCGGAAAGCACAGATACGCAGTATTTT.

The CDR3 sequence: CATSGKANTEAFF. The CDR3 DNA sequence: TGTGCCACCAGCGGGAAAGCGAACACTGAAGCTTTCTTT. The chain links TRBV15 to TRBJ1-1, with unresolved D. The germline V gene encodes CDR1 LNHNV and CDR2 YYDKDF (reference sequence). There are 13 residues in the CDR3. V was cut by 5 bases and J by 1 base, with 8 bases left in between.

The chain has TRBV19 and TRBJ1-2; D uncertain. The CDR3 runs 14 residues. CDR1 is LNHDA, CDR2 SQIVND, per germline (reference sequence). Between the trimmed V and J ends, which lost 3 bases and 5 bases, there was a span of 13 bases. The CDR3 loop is CASSIGPGSYGYTF. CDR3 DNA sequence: TGTGCCAGTAGTATCGGTCCAGGCTCGTATGGCTACACCTTC.

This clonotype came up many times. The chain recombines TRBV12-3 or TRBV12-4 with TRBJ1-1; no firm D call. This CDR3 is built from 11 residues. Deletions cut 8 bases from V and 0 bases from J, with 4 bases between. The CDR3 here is CASHMNTEAFF. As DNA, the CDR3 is TGTGCCAGCCATATGAACACTGAAGCTTTCTTT.

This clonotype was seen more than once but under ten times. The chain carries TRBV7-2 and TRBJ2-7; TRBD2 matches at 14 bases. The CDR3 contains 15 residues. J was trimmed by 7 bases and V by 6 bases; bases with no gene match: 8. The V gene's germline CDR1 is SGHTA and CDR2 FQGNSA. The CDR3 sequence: CASSSGLAGVGEQYF. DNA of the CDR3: TGTGCCAGCAGTTCGGGACTAGCGGGAGTGGGTGAGCAGTACTTC.

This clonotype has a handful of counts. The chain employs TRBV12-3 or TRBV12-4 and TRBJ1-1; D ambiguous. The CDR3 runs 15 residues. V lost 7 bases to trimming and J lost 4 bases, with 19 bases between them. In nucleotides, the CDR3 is TGTGCCAGCACCTCCCGCAGGCTCGCGAGCACTGAAGCTTTCTTT. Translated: CASTSRRLASTEAFF.

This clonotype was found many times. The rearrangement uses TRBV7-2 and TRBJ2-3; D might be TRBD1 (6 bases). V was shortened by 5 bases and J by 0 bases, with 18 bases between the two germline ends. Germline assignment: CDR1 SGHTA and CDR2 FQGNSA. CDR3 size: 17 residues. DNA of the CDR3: TGTGCCAGCAGCGTCGCCCCACAGGGATGGAGCACAGATACGCAGTATTTT. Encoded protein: CASSVAPQGWSTDTQYF.

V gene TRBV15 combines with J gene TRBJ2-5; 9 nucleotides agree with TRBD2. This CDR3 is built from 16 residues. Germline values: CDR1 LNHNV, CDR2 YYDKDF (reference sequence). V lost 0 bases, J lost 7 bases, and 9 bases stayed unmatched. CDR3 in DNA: TGTGCCACCAGCAGAGATCTTGCGGGGGGGCCGAGGACCCAGTACTTC. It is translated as CATSRDLAGGPRTQYF.

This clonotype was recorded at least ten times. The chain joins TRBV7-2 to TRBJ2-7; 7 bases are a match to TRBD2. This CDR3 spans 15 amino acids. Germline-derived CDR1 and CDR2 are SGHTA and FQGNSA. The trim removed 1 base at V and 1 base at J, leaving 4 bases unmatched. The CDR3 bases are TGTGCCAGCAGCTTAGTCTTTAGCGGGTCCTACGAGCAGTACTTC. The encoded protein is CASSLVFSGSYEQYF.

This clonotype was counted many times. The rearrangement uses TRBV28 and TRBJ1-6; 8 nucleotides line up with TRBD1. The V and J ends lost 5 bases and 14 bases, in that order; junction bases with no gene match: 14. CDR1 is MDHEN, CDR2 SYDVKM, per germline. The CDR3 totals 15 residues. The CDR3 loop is CASSQPGTGFLSLHF. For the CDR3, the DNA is TGTGCCAGCAGTCAACCCGGGACAGGCTTCTTGTCCCTCCACTTT.

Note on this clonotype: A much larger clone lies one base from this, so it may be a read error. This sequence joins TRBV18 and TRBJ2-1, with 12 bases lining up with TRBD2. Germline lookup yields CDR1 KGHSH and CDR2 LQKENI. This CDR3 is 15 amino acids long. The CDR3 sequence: CASSPNLAGGNERFF. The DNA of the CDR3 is TGTGCCAGCTCACCTAACCTAGCGGGAGGGAATGAGCGGTTCTTC.

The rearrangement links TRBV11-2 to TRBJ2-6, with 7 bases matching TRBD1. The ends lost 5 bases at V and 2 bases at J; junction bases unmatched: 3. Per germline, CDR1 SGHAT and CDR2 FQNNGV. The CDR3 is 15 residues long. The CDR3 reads CASSATGTGANVLTF. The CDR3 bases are TGTGCCAGCAGCGCGACAGGGACTGGGGCCAACGTCCTGACTTTC.

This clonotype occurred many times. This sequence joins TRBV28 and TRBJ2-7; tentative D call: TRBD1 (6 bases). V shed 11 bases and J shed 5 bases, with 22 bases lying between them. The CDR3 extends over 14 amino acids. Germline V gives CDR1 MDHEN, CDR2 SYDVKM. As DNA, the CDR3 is TGTGCCTGCCGCCCCGGGACACGGCTCGACGAGCAGTACTTC. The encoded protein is CACRPGTRLDEQYF.

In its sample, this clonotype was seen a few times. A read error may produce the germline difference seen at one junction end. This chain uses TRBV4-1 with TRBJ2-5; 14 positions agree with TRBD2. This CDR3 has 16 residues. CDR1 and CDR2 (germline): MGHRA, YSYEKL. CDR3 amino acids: CASSQGLAGGGETQYF. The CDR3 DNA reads TGCGCCAGCAGTCAAGGACTAGCGGGAGGAGGTGAGACCCAGTACTTC.

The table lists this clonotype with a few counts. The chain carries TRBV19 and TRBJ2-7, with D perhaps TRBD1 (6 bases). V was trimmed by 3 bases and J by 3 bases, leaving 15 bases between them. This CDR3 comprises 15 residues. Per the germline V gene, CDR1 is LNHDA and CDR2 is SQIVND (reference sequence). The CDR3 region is CASSIALGGNYEQYF. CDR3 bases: TGTGCCAGTAGTATCGCATTAGGGGGAAACTACGAGCAGTACTTC.

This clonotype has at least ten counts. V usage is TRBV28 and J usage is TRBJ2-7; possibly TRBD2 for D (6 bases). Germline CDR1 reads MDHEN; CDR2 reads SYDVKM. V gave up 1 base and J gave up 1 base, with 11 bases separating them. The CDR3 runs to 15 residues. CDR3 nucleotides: TGTGCCAGCAGTTTATTGCGGGGCAGTTCCTACGAGCAGTACTTC. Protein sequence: CASSLLRGSSYEQYF.

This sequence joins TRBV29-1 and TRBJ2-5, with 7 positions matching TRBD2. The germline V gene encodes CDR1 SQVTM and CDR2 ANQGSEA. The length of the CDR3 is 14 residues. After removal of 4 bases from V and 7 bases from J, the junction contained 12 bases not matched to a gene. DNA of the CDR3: TGCAGCGTTGGGGAGGTGACTAGCCTAGGGACCCAGTACTTC. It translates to CSVGEVTSLGTQYF.

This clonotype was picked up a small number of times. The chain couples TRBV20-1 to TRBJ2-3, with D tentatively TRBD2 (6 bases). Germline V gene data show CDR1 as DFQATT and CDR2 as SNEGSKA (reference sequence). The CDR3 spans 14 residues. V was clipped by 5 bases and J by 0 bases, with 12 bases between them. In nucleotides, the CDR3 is TGCAGTGCTTTAGCGGTGGTTAGCACAGATACGCAGTATTTT. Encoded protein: CSALAVVSTDTQYF.

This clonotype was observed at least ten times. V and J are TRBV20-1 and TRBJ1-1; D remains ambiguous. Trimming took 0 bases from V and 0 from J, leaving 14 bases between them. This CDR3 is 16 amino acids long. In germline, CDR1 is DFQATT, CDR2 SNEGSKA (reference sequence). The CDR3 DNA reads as TGCAGTGCTAGAGATTACGCCTCCAGTATGAACACTGAAGCTTTCTTT. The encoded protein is CSARDYASSMNTEAFF.

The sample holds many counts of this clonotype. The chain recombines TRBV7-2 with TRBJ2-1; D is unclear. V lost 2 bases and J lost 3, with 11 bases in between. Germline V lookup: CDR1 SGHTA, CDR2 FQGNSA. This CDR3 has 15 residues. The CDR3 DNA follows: TGTGCCAGCAGCTTAATTCTAGGAAACTACAATGAGCAGTTCTTC. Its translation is CASSLILGNYNEQFF.